Below, 6 T cell receptor beta chains from the same sample are listed, as sequenced in a study of T cell responses to AZD1222 COVID-19 vaccine. The method was immunoSEQ multiplex PCR; TCRdb's version includes in-frame clones alone and lacks a portion of them. Of 110,000 to 150,000 clones listed, around 93% are singletons. Sample: peripheral blood, taken 28 days after the second AZD1222 dose. Receptor source: an adult who received the AZD1222 COVID-19 vaccine.

DNA of the CDR3: TGTGCCAGCAGGGATCCCAGGGGCCTGAACACTGAAGCTTTCTTT. Translated: CASRDPRGLNTEAFF. The chain joins TRBV3-1 (or the pseudogene TRBV3-2) to TRBJ1-1; perhaps TRBD1 as D (6 bases). Between the trimmed V and J ends, which lost 6 bases and 0 bases, there was a span of 14 bases. CDR1 and CDR2 from the germline V gene are LGHDT and YNNKEL (reference sequence). This CDR3 region has 15 residues.

The V call is TRBV7-3, the J call TRBJ2-1, with 12 bases aligning to TRBD2. Germline CDR1 reads SGHTA; CDR2 reads FQGTGA. Trimming took 5 bases from V and 0 from J; bases not matched to a gene: 20. The length of the CDR3 is 22 residues. The CDR3 loop is CASSPRVVGLAGGPISYNEQFF. Written as DNA, the CDR3 is TGTGCCAGCAGCCCTCGGGTGGTCGGGCTAGCGGGAGGGCCAATCTCCTACAATGAGCAGTTCTTC.

Concerning this clone itself: The same CDR3 arises from other DNA sequences in this sample as well. The rearrangement uses TRBV28 and TRBJ1-5; 7 bases are a match to TRBD1. After removal of 4 bases from V and 3 bases from J, the junction contained 3 bases not matched to a gene. Looked up from germline, CDR1 is MDHEN and CDR2 is SYDVKM. The CDR3 has 14 amino acids. This CDR3 reads CASSSTGNNQPQHF. The DNA of the CDR3 is TGTGCCAGCAGTTCGACAGGGAACAATCAGCCCCAGCATTTT.

V usage is TRBV10-3 and J usage is TRBJ2-1; 9 bases are a match to TRBD2. CDR3 length: 14 residues. Germline-derived CDR1 and CDR2 are ENHRY and SYGVKD. The V and J ends lost 7 bases and 4 bases, in that order; junction bases with no gene match: 5. The CDR3 loop reads CAIKRTSAYNEQFF. In DNA, the CDR3 is TGTGCCATCAAGAGGACTAGCGCTTACAATGAGCAGTTCTTC.

V usage is TRBV18 and J usage is TRBJ1-1; D is undetermined. There are 15 residues in the CDR3. V was shortened by 3 bases and J by 3 bases, with 14 bases between the two germline ends. CDR1 and CDR2 from the germline V gene are KGHSH and LQKENI. CDR3 amino acids: CASSPGGRTDTEAFF. In nucleotides, the CDR3 is TGTGCCAGCTCACCGGGAGGGAGAACGGACACTGAAGCTTTCTTT.

The chain links TRBV28 to TRBJ1-1; the match to TRBD1 covers 7 bases. The CDR3 runs to 14 residues. Germline trimming cut 3 bases from V and 4 bases from J; bases unmatched to any gene: 5. The germline CDR1 and CDR2 sequences are MDHEN and SYDVKM. The CDR3 bases are TGTGCCAGCAGTTTGACAGGGTCCGGCACTGAAGCTTTCTTT. It codes for CASSLTGSGTEAFF.